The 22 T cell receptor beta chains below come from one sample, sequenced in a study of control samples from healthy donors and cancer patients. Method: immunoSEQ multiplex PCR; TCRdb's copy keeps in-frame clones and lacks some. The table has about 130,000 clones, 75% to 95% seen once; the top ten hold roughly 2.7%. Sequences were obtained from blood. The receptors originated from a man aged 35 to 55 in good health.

In DNA form, the CDR3 reads TGTGCCTGGAGTCTGCGGAGGCCTGTCTATGGCTACACCTTC. It codes for CAWSLRRPVYGYTF. The V call is TRBV30, the J call TRBJ1-2; no reliable D call. The CDR3 has 14 amino acids. Deletions cut 2 bases from V and 4 bases from J, with 14 bases between. CDR1 GTSNPN and CDR2 SVGIG come from the germline V gene (reference sequence).

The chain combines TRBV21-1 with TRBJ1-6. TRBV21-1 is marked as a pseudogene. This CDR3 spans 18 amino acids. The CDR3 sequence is CASSKERTLQELNSPLHF. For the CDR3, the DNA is TGTGCCAGCAGCAAAGAAAGGACTTTACAGGAACTAAATTCACCCCTCCACTTT.

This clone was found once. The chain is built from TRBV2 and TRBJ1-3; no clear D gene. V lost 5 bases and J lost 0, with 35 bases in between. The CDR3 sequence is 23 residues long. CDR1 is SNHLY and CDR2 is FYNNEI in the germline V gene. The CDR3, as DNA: TGTGCCAGCAGTATCCGATTGGCCGGAGGAGGTCTATTACGGAACAGCTCTGGAAACACCATATATTTT. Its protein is CASSIRLAGGGLLRNSSGNTIYF.

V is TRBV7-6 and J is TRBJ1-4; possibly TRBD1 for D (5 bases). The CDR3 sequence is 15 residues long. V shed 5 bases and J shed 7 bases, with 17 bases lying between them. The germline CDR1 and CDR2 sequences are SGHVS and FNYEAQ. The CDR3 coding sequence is TGTGCCAGCAGCCAAATGACCGGGCAGGGTGAAAAACTGTTTTTT. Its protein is CASSQMTGQGEKLFF.

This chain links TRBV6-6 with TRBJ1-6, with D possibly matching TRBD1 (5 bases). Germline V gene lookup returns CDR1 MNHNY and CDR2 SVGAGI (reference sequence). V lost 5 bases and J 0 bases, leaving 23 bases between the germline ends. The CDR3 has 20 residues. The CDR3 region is CASSRLRPQGRGSYNSPLHF. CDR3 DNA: TGTGCCAGCAGTAGATTACGCCCTCAGGGACGGGGCTCCTATAATTCACCCCTCCACTTT.

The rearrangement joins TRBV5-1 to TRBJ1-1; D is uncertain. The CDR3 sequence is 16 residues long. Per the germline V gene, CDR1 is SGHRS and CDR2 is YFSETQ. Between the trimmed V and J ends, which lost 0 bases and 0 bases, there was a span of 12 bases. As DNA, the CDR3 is TGCGCCAGCAGCTTGGGGAGGGTACCCATGAACACTGAAGCTTTCTTT. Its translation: CASSLGRVPMNTEAFF. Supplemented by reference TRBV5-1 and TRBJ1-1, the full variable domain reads KAGVTQTPRYLIKTRGQQVTLSCSPISGHRSVSWYQQTPGQGLQFLFEYFSETQRNKGNFPGRFSGRQFSNSRSEMNVSTLELGDSALYLCASSLGRVPMNTEAFFGQGTRLTVV.

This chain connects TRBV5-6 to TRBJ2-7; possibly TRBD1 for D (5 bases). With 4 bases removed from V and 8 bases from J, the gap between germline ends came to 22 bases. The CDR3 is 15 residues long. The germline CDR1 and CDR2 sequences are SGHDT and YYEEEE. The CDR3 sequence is CASSPYNTGNRKQYF. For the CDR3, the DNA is TGTGCCAGCAGCCCGTATAATACAGGTAACCGTAAGCAGTACTTC.

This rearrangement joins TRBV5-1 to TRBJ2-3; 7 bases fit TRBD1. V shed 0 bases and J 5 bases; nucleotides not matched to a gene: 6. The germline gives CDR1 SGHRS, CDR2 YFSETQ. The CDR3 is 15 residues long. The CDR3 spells CASSLGGTVKDTQYF. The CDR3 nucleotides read TGCGCCAGCAGCTTGGGAGGGACAGTAAAAGATACGCAGTATTTT.

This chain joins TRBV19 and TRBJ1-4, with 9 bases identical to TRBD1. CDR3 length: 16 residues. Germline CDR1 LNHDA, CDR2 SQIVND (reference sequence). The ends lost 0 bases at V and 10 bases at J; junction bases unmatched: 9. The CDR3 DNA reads TGTGCCAGTAGTATAGATTATGGACAGGGGAACGGAAAACTGTTTTTT. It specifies CASSIDYGQGNGKLFF. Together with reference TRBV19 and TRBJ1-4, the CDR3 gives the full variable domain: DGGITQSPKYLFRKEGQNVTLSCEQNLNHDAMYWYRQDPGQGLRLIYYSQIVNDFQKGDIAEGYSVSREKKESFPLTVTSAQKNPTAFYLCASSIDYGQGNGKLFFGSGTQLSVL.

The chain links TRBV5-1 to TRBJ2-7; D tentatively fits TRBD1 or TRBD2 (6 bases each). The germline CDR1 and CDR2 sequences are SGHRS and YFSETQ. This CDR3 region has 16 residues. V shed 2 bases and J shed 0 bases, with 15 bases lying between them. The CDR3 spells CASSLEKGGSSYEQYF. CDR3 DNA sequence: TGCGCCAGCAGCTTAGAAAAAGGGGGGTCCTCCTACGAGCAGTACTTC.

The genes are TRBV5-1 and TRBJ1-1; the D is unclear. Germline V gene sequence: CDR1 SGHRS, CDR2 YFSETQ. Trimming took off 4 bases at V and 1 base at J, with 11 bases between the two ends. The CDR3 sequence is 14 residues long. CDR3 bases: TGCGCCAGCAGCATGCTTACAGAGAACACTGAAGCTTTCTTT. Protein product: CASSMLTENTEAFF. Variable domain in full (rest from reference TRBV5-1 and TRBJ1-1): KAGVTQTPRYLIKTRGQQVTLSCSPISGHRSVSWYQQTPGQGLQFLFEYFSETQRNKGNFPGRFSGRQFSNSRSEMNVSTLELGDSALYLCASSMLTENTEAFFGQGTRLTVV.

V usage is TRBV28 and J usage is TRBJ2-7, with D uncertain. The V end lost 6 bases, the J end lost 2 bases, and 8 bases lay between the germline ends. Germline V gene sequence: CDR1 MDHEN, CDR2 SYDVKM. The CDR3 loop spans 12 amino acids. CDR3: CASSPVAYEQYF. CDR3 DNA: TGTGCCAGCAGCCCCGTGGCCTACGAGCAGTACTTC.

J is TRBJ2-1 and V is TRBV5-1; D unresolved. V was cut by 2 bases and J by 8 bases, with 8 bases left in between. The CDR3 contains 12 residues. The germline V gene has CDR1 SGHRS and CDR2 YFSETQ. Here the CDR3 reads CASSFLGHEQFF. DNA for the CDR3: TGCGCCAGCAGCTTCCTAGGGCATGAGCAGTTCTTC.

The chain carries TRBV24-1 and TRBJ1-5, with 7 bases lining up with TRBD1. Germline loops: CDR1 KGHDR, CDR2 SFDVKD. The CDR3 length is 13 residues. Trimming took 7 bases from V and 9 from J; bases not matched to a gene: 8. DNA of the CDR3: TGTGCCACCAGAGACAGGGACCAACGGCCCCAGCATTTT. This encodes CATRDRDQRPQHF.

CDR3 protein: CASPVETGGWNTIYF. DNA for the CDR3: TGTGCCAGCCCCGTAGAAACAGGGGGCTGGAACACCATATATTTT. The gene calls are TRBV21-1 and TRBJ1-3; TRBD1 is the table's D call, not checked against the DNA. TRBV21-1 is given as a pseudogene. CDR3 length: 15 residues.

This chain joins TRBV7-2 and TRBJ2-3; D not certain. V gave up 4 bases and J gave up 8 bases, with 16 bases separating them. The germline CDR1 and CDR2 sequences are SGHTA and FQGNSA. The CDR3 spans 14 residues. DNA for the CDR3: TGTGCCAGCAGCTCAGTGGGATTCTCGGGTACGCAGTATTTT. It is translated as CASSSVGFSGTQYF. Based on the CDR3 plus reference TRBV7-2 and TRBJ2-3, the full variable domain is GAGVSQSPSNKVTEKGKDVELRCDPISGHTALYWYRQSLGQGLEFLIYFQGNSAPDKSGLPSDRFSAERTGGSVSTLTIQRTQQEDSAVYLCASSSVGFSGTQYFGPGTRLTVL.

The CDR3 DNA follows: TGTGCCAGCATCCTAGCGGGGGGTGGAGATACGCAGTATTTT. Translating gives CASILAGGGDTQYF. This chain links TRBV6-5 with TRBJ2-3; 11 nucleotides line up with TRBD2. CDR1 MNHEY and CDR2 SVGAGI come from the germline V gene. The CDR3 consists of 14 residues. J was trimmed by 5 bases and V by 7 bases; bases with no gene match: 5.

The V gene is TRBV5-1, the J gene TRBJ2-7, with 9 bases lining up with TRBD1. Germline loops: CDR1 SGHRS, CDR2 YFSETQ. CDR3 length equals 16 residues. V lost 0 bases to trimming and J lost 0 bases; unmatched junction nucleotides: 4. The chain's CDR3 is CASSLGTGASSYEQYF. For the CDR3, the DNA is TGCGCCAGCAGCTTGGGGACAGGGGCAAGCTCCTACGAGCAGTACTTC.

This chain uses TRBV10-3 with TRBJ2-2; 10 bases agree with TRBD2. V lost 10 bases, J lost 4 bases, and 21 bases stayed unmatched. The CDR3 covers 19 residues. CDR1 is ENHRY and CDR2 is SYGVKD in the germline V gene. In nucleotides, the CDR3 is TGTGCCACCCATTCCTTCAGCGGGTCAGCGGGGGGGACCACCGGGGAGCTGTTTTTT. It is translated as CATHSFSGSAGGTTGELFF.

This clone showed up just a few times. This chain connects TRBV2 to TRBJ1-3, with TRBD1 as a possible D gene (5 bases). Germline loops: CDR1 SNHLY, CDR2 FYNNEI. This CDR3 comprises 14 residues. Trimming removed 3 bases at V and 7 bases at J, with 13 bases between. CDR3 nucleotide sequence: TGTGCCAGCAGTGAGGCCAGGGTCGGCAACACCATATATTTT. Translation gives CASSEARVGNTIYF.

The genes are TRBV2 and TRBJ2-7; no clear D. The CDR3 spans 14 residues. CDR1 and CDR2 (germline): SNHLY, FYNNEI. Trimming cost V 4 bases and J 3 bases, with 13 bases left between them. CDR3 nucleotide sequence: TGTGCCAGCAGTGTTTTAGATCAGAACTACGAGCAGTACTTC. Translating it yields CASSVLDQNYEQYF.

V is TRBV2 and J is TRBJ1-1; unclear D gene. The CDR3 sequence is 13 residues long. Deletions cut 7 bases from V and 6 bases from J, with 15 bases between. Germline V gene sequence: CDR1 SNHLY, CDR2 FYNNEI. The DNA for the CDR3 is TGTGCCAGCACTGCTTTCGGGGTCGCTGAAGCTTTCTTT. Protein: CASTAFGVAEAFF.